These 20 T cell receptor beta chains were all obtained from the same sample, sequenced in a study of T cells in Graves' hyperthyroidism and ophthalmopathy. The TCR beta CDR3 regions underwent amplification using RNA transcripts as the source. When the TCR CDR3 underwent first-round RT-PCR, the HTBI primer set was used. TCRdb itself ran the multiplex PCR reads through MiXCR, one entry per CDR3 protein. The repertoire holds 730,000 or so distinct CDR3 sequences, with around a sixth as singletons. The sample taken for sequencing was blood. The receptor set was obtained from a woman between 45 and 65 years old with Graves' hyperthyroidism that later progressed to Graves' ophthalmopathy.

This clonotype occurred many times. V gene TRBV2 combines with J gene TRBJ2-7; D call uncertain. The germline V gene has CDR1 SNHLY and CDR2 FYNNEI. CDR3 length: 12 amino acids. The germline V and J ends were trimmed by 5 bases and 4 bases, with 9 bases remaining between them. CDR3 sequence (DNA): TGTGCCAGCAGTCGGGCCTGGTACGAGCAGTACTTC. Translated: CASSRAWYEQYF.

As to this clonotype: A much larger clone lies a single base off, so this may be a read error. This chain joins TRBV18 and TRBJ1-1, with D unclear. The CDR3 extends over 13 amino acids. Germline assignment: CDR1 KGHSH and CDR2 LQKENI. The germline V and J ends were trimmed by 2 bases and 3 bases, with 7 bases remaining between them. This CDR3 reads CASSPEFDTEAFF. The CDR3 bases are TGTGCCAGCTCACCAGAGTTTGACACTGAAGCTTTCTTT. Supplemented by reference TRBV18 and TRBJ1-1, the full variable domain reads NAGVMQNPRHLVRRRGQEARLRCSPMKGHSHVYWYRQLPEEGLKFMVYLQKENIIDESGMPKERFSAEFPKEGPSILRIQQVVRGDSAAYFCASSPEFDTEAFFGQGTRLTVV.

In the case of this clonotype: A read error may explain this, as a much larger clone is one base away. The rearrangement uses TRBV20-1 and TRBJ2-7; the match to TRBD2 covers 7 bases. The CDR3 is made up of 15 amino acids. The germline V gene has CDR1 DFQATT and CDR2 SNEGSKA (reference sequence). V shed 2 bases, J shed 5 bases, and the junction held 12 bases outside the gene matches. CDR3 sequence reads: CSARSGPSGTHEQYF. As DNA, the CDR3 is TGCAGTGCTAGATCGGGGCCTAGCGGTACCCACGAGCAGTACTTC.

This clonotype was recorded many times. As DNA, the CDR3 is TGCAGCGTTGAAGGCCAGGGGGCCGCAGATACGCAGTATTTT. Its translation is CSVEGQGAADTQYF. The gene calls are TRBV29-1 and TRBJ2-3; 8 nucleotides agree with TRBD1. The J segment lost 4 bases and the V segment lost 1 base, leaving 4 bases of the junction unmatched. CDR1 is SQVTM and CDR2 is ANQGSEA in the germline V gene. The CDR3 is 14 residues long.

This clonotype was counted ten times or more. The chain combines TRBV18 with TRBJ1-5; D remains unclear. Trimming removed 3 bases at V and 1 base at J, with 7 bases between. This CDR3 spans 14 amino acids. Germline V gives CDR1 KGHSH, CDR2 LQKENI. Here the CDR3 DNA reads TGTGCCAGCTCACCTATAGGGAGCAATCAGCCCCAGCATTTT. It translates to CASSPIGSNQPQHF.

The chain employs TRBV6-1 and TRBJ1-1; 8 bases match TRBD1. V lost 5 bases, J lost 4 bases, and 9 bases stayed unmatched. The length of the CDR3 is 15 residues. Germline CDR1 MNHNS, CDR2 SASEGT. The CDR3 loop is CASSYAGQESTEAFF. CDR3 bases: TGTGCCAGCAGTTACGCGGGACAGGAGAGCACTGAAGCTTTCTTT.

This clonotype showed up just a few times. The chain has TRBV29-1 and TRBJ2-1, with TRBD2 identical over 7 bases. Germline values: CDR1 SQVTM, CDR2 ANQGSEA. The CDR3 has 12 amino acids. The CDR3 DNA reads TGCGGACACGCGGGGGTCTACAATGAGCAGTTCTTC. It encodes CGHAGVYNEQFF.

This clonotype was counted only a few times. The chain is built from TRBV6-5 and TRBJ1-1, with D hard to call. Germline values: CDR1 MNHEY, CDR2 SVGAGI. The CDR3 runs to 15 residues. Trimming left V 0 bases short and J 1 base short, with 9 bases between. The CDR3 loop is CASSYSIQGNTEAFF. As DNA, the CDR3 is TGTGCCAGCAGTTACTCCATACAAGGGAACACTGAAGCTTTCTTT.

The J gene is TRBJ2-7, the V gene TRBV20-1, with 7 bases fitting TRBD2. Germline assignment: CDR1 DFQATT and CDR2 SNEGSKA (reference sequence). V was clipped by 6 bases and J by 5 bases; unmatched bases: 16. The CDR3 has 15 residues. This chain's CDR3 is CSAPTRHGGSHEQYF. DNA of the CDR3: TGCAGTGCCCCCACTCGGCACGGGGGGTCTCACGAGCAGTACTTC.

Ten or more counts support this clonotype. V gene TRBV7-3 combines with J gene TRBJ2-3; TRBD1 is a possible D gene (5 bases). Germline loops: CDR1 SGHTA, CDR2 FQGTGA. CDR3 length: 14 residues. The ends were cut back, 0 bases at V and 4 bases at J, with 8 bases in the middle. As DNA, the CDR3 is TGTGCCAGCAGCTTAACTGGGGCAGCAGATACGCAGTATTTT. Its translation: CASSLTGAADTQYF.

The V call is TRBV18, the J call TRBJ1-3, with D perhaps TRBD1 (5 bases). Germline V gene sequence: CDR1 KGHSH, CDR2 LQKENI. V lost 3 bases and J lost 0, with 12 bases in between. The CDR3 covers 16 residues. CDR3 in amino acids: CASSPATADSGNTIYF. The CDR3 bases are TGTGCCAGCTCACCGGCGACAGCCGACTCTGGAAACACCATATATTTT.

The rearrangement uses TRBV7-9 and TRBJ1-3, with 7 bases matching TRBD1. This CDR3 has 15 residues. The V segment lost 1 base and the J segment 2 bases; nucleotides outside the gene matches: 2. The germline gives CDR1 SEHNR, CDR2 FQNEAQ (reference sequence). CDR3 loop: CASSLVQGAGNTIYF. CDR3 coding DNA: TGTGCCAGCAGCTTAGTTCAGGGGGCTGGAAACACCATATATTTT.

This clonotype was picked up many times. This sequence joins TRBV6-1 and TRBJ1-1; D is unclear. The CDR3 runs to 12 residues. CDR1 is MNHNS and CDR2 is SASEGT in the germline V gene. Trimming took 3 bases from V and 6 from J, leaving 8 bases between them. The CDR3 sequence: CASSDYVSEAFF. The CDR3 coding sequence is TGTGCCAGCAGTGACTACGTATCTGAAGCTTTCTTT.

The rearrangement links TRBV2 to TRBJ2-1; the D call may be TRBD1 or TRBD2 (7 bases each). CDR3 length: 17 amino acids. V was clipped by 6 bases and J by 3 bases, with 21 bases between them. Germline CDR1 SNHLY, CDR2 FYNNEI. The CDR3 DNA reads as TGTGCCAGCAGCCCTTCGGGGGAGGGGGCAGGCTACAATGAGCAGTTCTTC. Translation gives CASSPSGEGAGYNEQFF. Together with reference TRBV2 and TRBJ2-1, the CDR3 gives the full variable domain: EPEVTQTPSHQVTQMGQEVILRCVPISNHLYFYWYRQILGQKVEFLVSFYNNEISEKSEIFDDQFSVERPDGSNFTLKIRSTKLEDSAMYFCASSPSGEGAGYNEQFFGPGTRLTVL.

This clonotype was counted only a few times. A much larger clone differs from this one at a single base, so this may be a read error. This likely comes from a read error, as the CDR3 has no conserved phenylalanine or tryptophan at its end. The CDR3 bases are TGTGCCTGGAGTGTAGTCAGGAACACTGAAGCTTTCCTT. It specifies CAWSVVRNTEAFL. The chain links TRBV30 to TRBJ1-1, with D unclear. The CDR3 runs to 13 residues. In germline, CDR1 is GTSNPN, CDR2 SVGIG (reference sequence). V lost 0 bases and J 1 base, leaving 6 bases between the germline ends.

This clonotype was counted only a few times. CDR3 DNA sequence: TGCAGTGCTGCCTCACTAGCGGGGGAGCAAGAGACCCAGTACTTC. It codes for CSAASLAGEQETQYF. The chain combines TRBV20-1 with TRBJ2-5, with 11 bases that match TRBD2. The CDR3 runs to 15 residues. Losses at the gene ends were 5 bases for V and 2 bases for J; bases not matched to a gene: 7. The germline gives CDR1 DFQATT, CDR2 SNEGSKA (reference sequence).

There are many counts of this clonotype. The chain couples TRBV12-3 or TRBV12-4 to TRBJ2-1, with 9 bases fitting TRBD2. Trimming cost V 5 bases and J 4 bases; bases outside gene matches: 12. The CDR3 has 17 amino acids. CDR3 protein: CASSSTPPAGGYNEQFF. CDR3 DNA: TGTGCCAGCAGTAGCACCCCACCAGCGGGGGGTTACAATGAGCAGTTCTTC.

This clonotype was seen many times. This chain connects TRBV5-1 to TRBJ1-4; 8 bases are shared with TRBD1. V shed 4 bases and J 8 bases; nucleotides not matched to a gene: 10. Germline CDR1 reads SGHRS; CDR2 reads YFSETQ. The CDR3 contains 15 residues. This CDR3 reads CASSADGTGPEKLFF. CDR3 nucleotides: TGCGCCAGCAGCGCAGATGGGACAGGCCCGGAAAAACTGTTTTTT.

This clonotype was detected ten times or more. The gene calls are TRBV11-2 and TRBJ1-3; D perhaps matches TRBD1 (6 bases). This CDR3 is 15 amino acids long. The germline CDR1 and CDR2 sequences are SGHAT and FQNNGV. V dropped 0 bases and J dropped 6 bases, with 12 bases sitting between them. CDR3 DNA: TGTGCCAGCAGCTTAGATCTGGACAGAACAAACACCATATATTTT. This encodes CASSLDLDRTNTIYF.

This clonotype was seen many times. This chain uses TRBV5-1 with TRBJ2-2; a possible D gene is TRBD1 (5 bases). Per germline, CDR1 SGHRS and CDR2 YFSETQ. V lost 5 bases and J 1 base, leaving 12 bases between the germline ends. The CDR3 has 15 amino acids. Here the CDR3 reads CASSLGDRNTGELFF. Written as DNA, the CDR3 is TGCGCCAGCAGTCTTGGTGACAGGAACACCGGGGAGCTGTTTTTT.